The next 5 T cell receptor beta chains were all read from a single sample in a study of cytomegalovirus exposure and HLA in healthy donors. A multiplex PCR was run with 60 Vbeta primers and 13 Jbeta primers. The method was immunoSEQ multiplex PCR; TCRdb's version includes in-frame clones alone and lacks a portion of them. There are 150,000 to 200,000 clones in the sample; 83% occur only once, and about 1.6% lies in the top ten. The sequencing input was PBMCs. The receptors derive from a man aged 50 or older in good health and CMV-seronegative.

CDR3 sequence: CASSPGTSYNEQFF. The DNA for the CDR3 is TGTGCCAGCAGCCCCGGGACATCCTACAATGAGCAGTTCTTC. This chain connects TRBV7-2 to TRBJ2-1, with a tentative D call TRBD1 (6 bases). The germline V gene has CDR1 SGHTA and CDR2 FQGNSA. V gave up 5 bases and J gave up 1 base, with 9 bases separating them. The CDR3 contains 14 residues.

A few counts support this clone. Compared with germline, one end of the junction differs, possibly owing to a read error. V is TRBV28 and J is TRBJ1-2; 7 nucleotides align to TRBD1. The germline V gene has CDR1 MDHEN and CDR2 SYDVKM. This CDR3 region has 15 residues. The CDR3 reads CASSSTGTANYGYPF. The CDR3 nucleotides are TGTGCCAGCAGTTCGACCGGGACAGCTAACTATGGCTACCCCTTC.

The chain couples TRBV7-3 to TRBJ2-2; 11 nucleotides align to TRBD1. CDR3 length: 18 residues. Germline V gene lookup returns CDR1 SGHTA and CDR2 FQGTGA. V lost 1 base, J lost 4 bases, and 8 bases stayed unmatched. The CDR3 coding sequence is TGTGCCAGCAGCTTAAAGGACAGGGGGCTTAGTGGCACCGGGGAGCTGTTTTTT. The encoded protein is CASSLKDRGLSGTGELFF.

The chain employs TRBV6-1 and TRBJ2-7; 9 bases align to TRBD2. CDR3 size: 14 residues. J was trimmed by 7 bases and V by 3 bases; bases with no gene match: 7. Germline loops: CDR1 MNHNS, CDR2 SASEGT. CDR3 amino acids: CASSDGTSSREQYF. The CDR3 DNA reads TGTGCCAGCAGTGACGGGACTAGCTCGAGAGAGCAGTACTTC.

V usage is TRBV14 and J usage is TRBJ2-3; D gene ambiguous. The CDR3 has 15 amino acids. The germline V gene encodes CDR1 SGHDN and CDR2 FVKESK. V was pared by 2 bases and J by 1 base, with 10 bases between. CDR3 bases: TGTGCCAGCAGCCAATTTGTCACAGGCACAGATACGCAGTATTTT. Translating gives CASSQFVTGTDTQYF.